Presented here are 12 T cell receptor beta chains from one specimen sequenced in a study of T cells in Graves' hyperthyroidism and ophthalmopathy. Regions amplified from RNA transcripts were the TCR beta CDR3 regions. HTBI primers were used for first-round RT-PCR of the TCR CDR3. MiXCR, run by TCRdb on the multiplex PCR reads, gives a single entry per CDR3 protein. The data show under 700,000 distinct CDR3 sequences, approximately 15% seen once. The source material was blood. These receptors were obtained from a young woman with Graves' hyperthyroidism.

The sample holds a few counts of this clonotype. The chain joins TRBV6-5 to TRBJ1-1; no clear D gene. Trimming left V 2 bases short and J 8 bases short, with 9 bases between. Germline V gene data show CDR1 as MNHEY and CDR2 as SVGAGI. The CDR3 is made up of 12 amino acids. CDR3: CASSYMAGEAFF. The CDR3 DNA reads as TGTGCCAGCAGTTACATGGCCGGAGAAGCTTTCTTT.

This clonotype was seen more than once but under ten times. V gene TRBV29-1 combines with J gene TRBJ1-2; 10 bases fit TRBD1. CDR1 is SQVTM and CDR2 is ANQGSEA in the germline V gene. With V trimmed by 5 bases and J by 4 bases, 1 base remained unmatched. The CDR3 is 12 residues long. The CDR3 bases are TGCAGCGTTTGGGACAGGGGCTATGGCTACACCTTC. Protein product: CSVWDRGYGYTF.

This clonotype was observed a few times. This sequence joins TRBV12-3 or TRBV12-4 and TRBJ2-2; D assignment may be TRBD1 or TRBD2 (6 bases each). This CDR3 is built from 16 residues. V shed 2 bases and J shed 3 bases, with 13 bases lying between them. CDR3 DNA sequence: TGTGCCAGCAGTTTATGGTTTGGGGGGCACACCGGGGAGCTGTTTTTT. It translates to CASSLWFGGHTGELFF.

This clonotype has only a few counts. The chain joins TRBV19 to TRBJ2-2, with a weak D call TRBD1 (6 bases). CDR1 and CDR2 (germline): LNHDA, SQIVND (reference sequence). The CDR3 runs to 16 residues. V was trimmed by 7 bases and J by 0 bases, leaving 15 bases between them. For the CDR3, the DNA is TGTGCCAGTACAGGGGTCTTAGCGACGAACACCGGGGAGCTGTTTTTT. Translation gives CASTGVLATNTGELFF.

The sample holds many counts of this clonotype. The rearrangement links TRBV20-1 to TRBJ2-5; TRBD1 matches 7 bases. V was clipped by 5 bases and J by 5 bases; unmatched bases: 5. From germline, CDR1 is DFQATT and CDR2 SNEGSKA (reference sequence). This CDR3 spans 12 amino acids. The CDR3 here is CSAADRDETQYF. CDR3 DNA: TGCAGTGCTGCTGACAGGGACGAGACCCAGTACTTC.

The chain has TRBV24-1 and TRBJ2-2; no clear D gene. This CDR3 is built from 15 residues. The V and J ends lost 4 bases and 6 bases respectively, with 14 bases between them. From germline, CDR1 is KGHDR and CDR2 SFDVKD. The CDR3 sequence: CATSDSGSESGELFF. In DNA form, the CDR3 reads TGTGCCACCAGTGACTCCGGGTCCGAGTCCGGGGAGCTGTTTTTT.

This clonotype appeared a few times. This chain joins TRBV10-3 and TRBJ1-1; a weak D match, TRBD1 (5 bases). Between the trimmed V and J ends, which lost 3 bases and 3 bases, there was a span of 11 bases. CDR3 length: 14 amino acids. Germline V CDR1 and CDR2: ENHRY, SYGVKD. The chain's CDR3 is CAISEGHMYTEAFF. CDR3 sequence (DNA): TGTGCCATCAGTGAAGGACATATGTACACTGAAGCTTTCTTT.

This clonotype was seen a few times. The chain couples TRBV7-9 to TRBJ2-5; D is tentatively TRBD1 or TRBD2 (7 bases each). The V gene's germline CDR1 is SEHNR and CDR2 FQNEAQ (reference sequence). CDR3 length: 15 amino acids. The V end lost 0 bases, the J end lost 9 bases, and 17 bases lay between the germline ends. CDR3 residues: CASSLATQGREAQYF. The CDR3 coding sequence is TGTGCCAGCAGCTTAGCCACACAGGGGAGGGAGGCCCAGTACTTC. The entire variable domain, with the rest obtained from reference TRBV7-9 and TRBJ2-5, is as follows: DTGVSQNPRHKITKRGQNVTFRCDPISEHNRLYWYRQTLGQGPEFLTYFQNEAQLEKSRLLSDRFSAERPKGSFSTLEIQRTEQGDSAMYLCASSLATQGREAQYFGPGTRLLVL.

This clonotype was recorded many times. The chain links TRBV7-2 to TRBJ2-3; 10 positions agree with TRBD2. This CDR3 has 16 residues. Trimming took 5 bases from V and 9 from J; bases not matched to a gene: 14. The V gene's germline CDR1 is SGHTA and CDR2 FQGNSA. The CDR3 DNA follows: TGTGCCAGCAGCCACGACGCAGCGGGGGGGCTACTCACGCAGTATTTT. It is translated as CASSHDAAGGLLTQYF.

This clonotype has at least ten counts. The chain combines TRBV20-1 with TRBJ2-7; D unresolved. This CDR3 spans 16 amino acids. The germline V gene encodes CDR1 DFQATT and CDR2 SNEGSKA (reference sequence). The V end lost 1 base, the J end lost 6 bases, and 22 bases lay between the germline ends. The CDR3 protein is CSARGLETALNREQYF. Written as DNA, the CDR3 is TGCAGTGCTAGAGGGTTAGAGACGGCATTGAACCGCGAGCAGTACTTC.

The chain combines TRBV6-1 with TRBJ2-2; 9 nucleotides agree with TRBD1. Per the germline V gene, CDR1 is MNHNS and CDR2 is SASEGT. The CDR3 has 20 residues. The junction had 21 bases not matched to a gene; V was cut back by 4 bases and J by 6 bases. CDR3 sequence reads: CASSGAGTGLMIHKPGELFF. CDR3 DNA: TGTGCCAGCAGTGGAGCCGGGACAGGGCTCATGATTCACAAGCCCGGGGAGCTGTTTTTT.

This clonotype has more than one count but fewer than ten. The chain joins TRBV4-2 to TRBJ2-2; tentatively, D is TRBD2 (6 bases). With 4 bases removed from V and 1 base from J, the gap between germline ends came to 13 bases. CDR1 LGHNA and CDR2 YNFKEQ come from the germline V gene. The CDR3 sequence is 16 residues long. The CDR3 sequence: CASSLRNSGNTGELFF. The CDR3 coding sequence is TGTGCCAGCAGCCTACGAAATAGCGGGAACACCGGGGAGCTGTTTTTT.